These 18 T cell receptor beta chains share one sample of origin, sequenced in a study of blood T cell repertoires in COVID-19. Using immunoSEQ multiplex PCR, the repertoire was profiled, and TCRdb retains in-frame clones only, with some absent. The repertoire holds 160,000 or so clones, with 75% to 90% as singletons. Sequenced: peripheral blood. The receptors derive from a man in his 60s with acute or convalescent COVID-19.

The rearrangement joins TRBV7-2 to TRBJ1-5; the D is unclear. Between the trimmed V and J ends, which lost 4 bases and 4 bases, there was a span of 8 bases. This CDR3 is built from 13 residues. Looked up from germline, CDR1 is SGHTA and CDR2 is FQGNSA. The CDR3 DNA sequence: TGTGCCAGCAGCTCTGATAGAAATCAGCCCCAGCATTTT. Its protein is CASSSDRNQPQHF. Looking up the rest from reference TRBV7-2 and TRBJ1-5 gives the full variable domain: GAGVSQSPSNKVTEKGKDVELRCDPISGHTALYWYRQSLGQGLEFLIYFQGNSAPDKSGLPSDRFSAERTGGSVSTLTIQRTQQEDSAVYLCASSSDRNQPQHFGDGTRLSIL.

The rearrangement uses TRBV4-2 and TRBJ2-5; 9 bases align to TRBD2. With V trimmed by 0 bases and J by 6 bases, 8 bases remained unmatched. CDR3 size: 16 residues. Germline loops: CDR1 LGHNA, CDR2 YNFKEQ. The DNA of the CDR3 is TGTGCCAGCAGCCAAGATTCTAGCGGGACTCCCCAGACCCAGTACTTC. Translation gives CASSQDSSGTPQTQYF.

The CDR3 sequence is CASSLQGGDTQYF. CDR3 bases: TGTGCCAGCTCACTCCAAGGGGGAGATACGCAGTATTTT. The rearrangement uses TRBV18 and TRBJ2-3; the D gene is possibly TRBD1 (6 bases). The CDR3 covers 13 residues. Germline values: CDR1 KGHSH, CDR2 LQKENI. Trimming removed 4 bases at V and 5 bases at J, with 10 bases between.

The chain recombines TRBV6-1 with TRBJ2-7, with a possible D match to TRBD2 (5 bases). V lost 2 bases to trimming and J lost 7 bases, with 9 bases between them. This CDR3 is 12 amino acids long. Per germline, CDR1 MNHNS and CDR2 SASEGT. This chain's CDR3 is CASSEYQREQYF. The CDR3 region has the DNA TGTGCCAGCAGTGAATACCAGCGGGAGCAGTACTTC.

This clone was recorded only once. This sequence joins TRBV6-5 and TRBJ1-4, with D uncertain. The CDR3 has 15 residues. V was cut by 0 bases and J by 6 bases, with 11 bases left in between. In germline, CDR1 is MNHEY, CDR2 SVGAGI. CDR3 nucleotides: TGTGCCAGCAGTTACTCACCCGGGTCGTATGAAAAACTGTTTTTT. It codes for CASSYSPGSYEKLFF.

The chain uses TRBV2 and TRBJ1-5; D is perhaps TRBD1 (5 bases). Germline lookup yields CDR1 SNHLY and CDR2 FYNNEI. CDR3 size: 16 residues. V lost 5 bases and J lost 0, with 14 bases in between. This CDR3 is CASSKEGPYSNQPQHF. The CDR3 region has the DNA TGTGCCAGCAGTAAGGAGGGGCCTTATAGCAATCAGCCCCAGCATTTT.

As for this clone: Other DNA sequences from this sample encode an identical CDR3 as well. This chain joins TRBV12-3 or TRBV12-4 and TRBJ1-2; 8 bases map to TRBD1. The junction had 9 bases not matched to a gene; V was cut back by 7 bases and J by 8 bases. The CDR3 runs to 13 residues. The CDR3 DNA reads TGTGCCAGCATTCTCGACAGGGGCTACGGCTACACCTTC. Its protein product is CASILDRGYGYTF.

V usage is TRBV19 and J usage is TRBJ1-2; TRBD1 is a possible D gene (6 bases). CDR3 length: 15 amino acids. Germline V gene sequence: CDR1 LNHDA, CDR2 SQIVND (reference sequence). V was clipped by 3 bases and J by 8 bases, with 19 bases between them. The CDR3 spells CASSMGSTGRSGYTF. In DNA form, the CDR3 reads TGTGCCAGTAGTATGGGGTCGACAGGACGGAGCGGCTACACCTTC.

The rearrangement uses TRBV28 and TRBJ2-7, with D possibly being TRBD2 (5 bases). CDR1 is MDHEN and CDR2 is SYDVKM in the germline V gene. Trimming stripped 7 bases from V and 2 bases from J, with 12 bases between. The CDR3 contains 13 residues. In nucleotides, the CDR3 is TGTGCCAGCACCGAGCGGAATACCTACGAGCAGTACTTC. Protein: CASTERNTYEQYF.

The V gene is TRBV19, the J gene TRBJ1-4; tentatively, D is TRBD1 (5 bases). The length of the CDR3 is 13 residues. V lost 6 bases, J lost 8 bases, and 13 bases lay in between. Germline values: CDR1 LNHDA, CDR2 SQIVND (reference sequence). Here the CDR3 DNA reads TGTGCCAGTAGCCAGGGTCGTGGCGAAAAACTGTTTTTT. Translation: CASSQGRGEKLFF.

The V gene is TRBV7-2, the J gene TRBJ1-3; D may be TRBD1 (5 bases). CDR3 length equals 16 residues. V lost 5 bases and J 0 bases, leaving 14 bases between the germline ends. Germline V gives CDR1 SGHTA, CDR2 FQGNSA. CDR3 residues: CASSQGPRSSGNTIYF. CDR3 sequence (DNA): TGTGCCAGCAGCCAGGGCCCAAGGTCCTCTGGAAACACCATATATTTT.

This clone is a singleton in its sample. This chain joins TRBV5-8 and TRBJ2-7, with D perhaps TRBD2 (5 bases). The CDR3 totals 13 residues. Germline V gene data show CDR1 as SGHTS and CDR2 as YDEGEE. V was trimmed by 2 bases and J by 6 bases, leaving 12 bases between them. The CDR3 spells CASSFLRAGEQYF. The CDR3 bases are TGTGCCAGCAGCTTTTTGAGGGCCGGCGAGCAGTACTTC.

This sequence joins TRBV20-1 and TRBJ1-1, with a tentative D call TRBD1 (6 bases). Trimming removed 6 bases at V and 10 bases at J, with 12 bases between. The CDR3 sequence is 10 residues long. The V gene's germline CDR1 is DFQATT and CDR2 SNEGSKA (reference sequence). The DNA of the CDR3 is TGCAGTGCCCAGGACAGAGGAGCTTTCTTT. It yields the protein CSAQDRGAFF.

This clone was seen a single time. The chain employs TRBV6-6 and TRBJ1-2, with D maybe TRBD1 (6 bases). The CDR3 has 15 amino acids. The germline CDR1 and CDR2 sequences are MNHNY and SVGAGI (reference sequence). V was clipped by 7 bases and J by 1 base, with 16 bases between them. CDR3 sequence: CASTIYRALNYGYTF. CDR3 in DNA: TGTGCCAGCACAATTTACAGGGCTCTTAACTATGGCTACACCTTC.

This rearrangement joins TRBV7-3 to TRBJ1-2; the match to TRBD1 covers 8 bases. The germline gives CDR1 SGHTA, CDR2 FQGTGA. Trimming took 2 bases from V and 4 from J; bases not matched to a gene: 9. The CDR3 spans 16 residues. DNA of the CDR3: TGTGCCAGCAGCTTAGTAGCAGGGGGCGAAATCTATGGCTACACCTTC. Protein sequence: CASSLVAGGEIYGYTF.

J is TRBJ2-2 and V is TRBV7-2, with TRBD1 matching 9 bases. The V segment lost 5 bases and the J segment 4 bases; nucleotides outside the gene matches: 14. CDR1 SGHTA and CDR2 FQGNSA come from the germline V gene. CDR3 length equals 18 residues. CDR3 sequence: CASSKRPSQGAGTGELFF. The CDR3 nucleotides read TGTGCCAGCAGCAAACGCCCGTCACAGGGGGCAGGCACCGGGGAGCTGTTTTTT. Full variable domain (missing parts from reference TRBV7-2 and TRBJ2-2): GAGVSQSPSNKVTEKGKDVELRCDPISGHTALYWYRQSLGQGLEFLIYFQGNSAPDKSGLPSDRFSAERTGGSVSTLTIQRTQQEDSAVYLCASSKRPSQGAGTGELFFGEGSRLTVL.

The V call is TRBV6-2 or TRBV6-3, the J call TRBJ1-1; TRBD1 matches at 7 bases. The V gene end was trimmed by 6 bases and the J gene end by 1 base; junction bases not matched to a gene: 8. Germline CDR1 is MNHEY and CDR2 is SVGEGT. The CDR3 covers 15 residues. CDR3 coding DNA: TGTGCCAGCAGCCGCGCCGGGACAGAGAACACTGAAGCTTTCTTT. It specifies CASSRAGTENTEAFF.

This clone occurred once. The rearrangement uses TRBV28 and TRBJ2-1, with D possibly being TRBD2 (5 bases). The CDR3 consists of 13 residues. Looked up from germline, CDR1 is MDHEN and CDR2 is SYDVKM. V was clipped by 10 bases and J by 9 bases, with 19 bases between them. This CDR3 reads CATLHGRGVEQFF. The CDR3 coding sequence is TGTGCCACACTCCACGGTCGGGGTGTTGAGCAGTTCTTC.